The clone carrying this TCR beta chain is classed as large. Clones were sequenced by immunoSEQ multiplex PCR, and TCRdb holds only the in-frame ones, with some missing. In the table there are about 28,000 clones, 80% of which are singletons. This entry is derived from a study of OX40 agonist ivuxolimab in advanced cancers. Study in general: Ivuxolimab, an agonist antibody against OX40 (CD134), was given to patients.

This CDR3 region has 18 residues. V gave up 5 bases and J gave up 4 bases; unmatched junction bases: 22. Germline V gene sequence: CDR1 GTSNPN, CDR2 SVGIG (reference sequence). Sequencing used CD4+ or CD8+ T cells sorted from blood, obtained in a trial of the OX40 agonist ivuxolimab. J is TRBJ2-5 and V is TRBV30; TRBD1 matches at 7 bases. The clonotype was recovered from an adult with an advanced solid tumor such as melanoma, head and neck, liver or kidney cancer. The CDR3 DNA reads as TGTGCCTGGGCCAGATGGACAGGACGACTCGAAGGCGGAGAGACCCAGTACTTC. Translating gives CAWARWTGRLEGGETQYF.